These 14 T cell receptor beta chains originate from one sample sequenced in a study of CXCR3-negative and CXCR3-positive naive CD8 T cells. Study observations and caveats: Naive cells with CXCR3 showed TRB CDR3s that were more hydrophobic than those in CXCR3-negative naive cells.

What these receptors recognize is not known. 5' RACE with UMI labels generated the TRB cDNA libraries. TCRdb reanalyzed the 5' RACE reads, giving one entry per CDR3 protein sequence and no DNA. The sample table includes 85,000 to 90,000 distinct CDR3 sequences. Material for sequencing was naive CXCR3+ CD8+ T cells from blood. Subset indicated: CD45RO-CCR7+CD27+CD95- naive CD8+ T cells expressing CXCR3 (TNR3+). Receptors were obtained from a human donor in good health. Some clones in this sample may be carry-over from other donors' samples.

The rearrangement uses TRBV28 and TRBJ2-3; there is no DNA to check the TCRdb D call of TRBD1. CDR1 is MDHEN and CDR2 is SYDVKM in the germline V gene. This CDR3 is 15 amino acids long. CDR3 residues: CASSLVGEGTDTQYF.

The chain carries TRBV6-6 and TRBJ2-7; TCRdb calls TRBD2, which cannot be checked without DNA. The length of the CDR3 is 18 residues. Germline V gene lookup returns CDR1 MNHNY and CDR2 SVGAGI (reference sequence). Here the CDR3 reads CASSYSPWTSGSVNEQYF.

The J gene is TRBJ1-3, the V gene TRBV21-1; lacking DNA, the TRBD1 call made by TCRdb goes unchecked. TRBV21-1 is annotated as a pseudogene. The CDR3 has 13 amino acids. The CDR3 here is CARAGGPGNTIYF.

This rearrangement joins TRBV29-1 to TRBJ1-2; TCRdb calls TRBD1, which cannot be checked without DNA. The CDR3 loop spans 13 amino acids. CDR1 SQVTM and CDR2 ANQGSEA come from the germline V gene. The CDR3 protein is CSVDSDRAPGYTF.

The chain has TRBV28 and TRBJ2-5; TCRdb's assignment of TRBD2 cannot be checked, as there is no DNA. Germline CDR1 reads MDHEN; CDR2 reads SYDVKM. The CDR3 covers 14 residues. The CDR3 loop reads CASSLFGGGETQYF.

V gene TRBV4-1 combines with J gene TRBJ2-7; no DNA is available, so the TRBD1 call from TCRdb remains unchecked. The CDR3 has 14 residues. Germline V gene lookup returns CDR1 MGHRA and CDR2 YSYEKL. CDR3 sequence: CASSQDRDPYEQYF.

The CDR3 spells CASSLGSSGGAGTQYF. V usage is TRBV7-8 and J usage is TRBJ2-3; TCRdb reports TRBD2, a call that lacks DNA to check it against. The CDR3 is 16 amino acids. The germline CDR1 and CDR2 sequences are SGHVS and FQNEAQ.

V gene TRBV7-9 combines with J gene TRBJ2-7; there is no DNA to check the TCRdb D call of TRBD1. CDR1 and CDR2 from the germline V gene are SEHNR and FQNEAQ (reference sequence). This CDR3 spans 14 amino acids. The CDR3: CASTVGRANYEQYF.

The CDR3: CASSIQGNYNEQFF. The gene calls are TRBV28 and TRBJ2-1; the D call from TCRdb, TRBD1, cannot be confirmed without DNA. The CDR3 consists of 14 residues. Germline V gene sequence: CDR1 MDHEN, CDR2 SYDVKM.

V usage is TRBV2 and J usage is TRBJ2-1. Germline V gene data show CDR1 as SNHLY and CDR2 as FYNNEI. The CDR3 sequence is 16 residues long. This CDR3 is CASSETSGGSYNEQFF.

The chain links TRBV7-9 to TRBJ1-1; the TRBD1 assignment by TCRdb is unverifiable without DNA. Germline lookup yields CDR1 SEHNR and CDR2 FQNEAQ (reference sequence). The CDR3 contains 14 residues. CDR3 protein: CASSLGTRDTEAFF.

The chain joins TRBV11-2 to TRBJ1-1. The CDR3 consists of 12 residues. Germline lookup yields CDR1 SGHAT and CDR2 FQNNGV. The CDR3 protein is CASSFMNTEAFF.

The genes are TRBV20-1 and TRBJ2-1; the TCRdb D gene call, TRBD2, has no DNA to confirm it. CDR1 and CDR2 from the germline V gene are DFQATT and SNEGSKA (reference sequence). This CDR3 comprises 14 residues. This chain's CDR3 is CSARDQAGAGEQFF.

The rearrangement joins TRBV6-2 or TRBV6-3 to TRBJ2-7; TCRdb picks TRBD2, but there is no DNA to check that call. In germline, CDR1 is MNHEY, CDR2 SVGEGT. The CDR3 runs 16 residues. CDR3 region: CASSWERASGGYEQYF.